This T cell receptor (beta chain) was captured in a study of shared clonotypes between healthy human individuals. Study conclusions and caveats: Naive subsets, compared against memory subsets, generally had larger estimated richness values. About 5% of naive CD4 clonotypes were shared across several donors.

About this clone itself: As yet, its antigen is unknown. The same CDR3 also results from other DNA sequences found in this sample.

Sorted-subset replicate PCR reactions were performed with approximately 190 ng DNA, corresponding to about 32,000 T cell genomes. Sequenced by immunoSEQ multiplex PCR; TCRdb stores in-frame clones only, minus some. The data hold about 2.1 million clones, with 85% to 95% observed a single time. The germline V and J ends were trimmed by 1 base and 0 bases, with 7 bases remaining between them. Looked up from germline, CDR1 is KGHSH and CDR2 is LQKENI. The CDR3 has 14 residues. Only CD45RO-negative cells positively selected for CCR7 counted as naive CD8 cells, so terminally differentiated effector memory CD45RA+ cells were excluded.

Input material: naive CD8+ T cells from PBMCs. This clonotype originated in a man younger than 30 in good health. Some clones in this sample may be carry-over from other donors' samples. This rearrangement joins TRBV18 to TRBJ2-7, with D perhaps given as TRBD1 or TRBD2 (5 bases each). CDR3 residues: CASSPRDGSYEQYF. CDR3 DNA sequence: TGTGCCAGCTCACCACGGGACGGCTCCTACGAGCAGTACTTC.